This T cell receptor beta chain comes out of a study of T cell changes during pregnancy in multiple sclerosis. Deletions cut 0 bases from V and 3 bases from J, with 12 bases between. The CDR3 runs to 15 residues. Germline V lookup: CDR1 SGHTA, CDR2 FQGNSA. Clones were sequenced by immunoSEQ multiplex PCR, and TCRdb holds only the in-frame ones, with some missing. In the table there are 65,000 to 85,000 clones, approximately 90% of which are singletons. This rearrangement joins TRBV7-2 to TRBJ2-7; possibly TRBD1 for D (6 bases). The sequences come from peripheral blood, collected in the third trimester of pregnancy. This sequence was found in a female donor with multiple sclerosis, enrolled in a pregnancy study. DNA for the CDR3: TGTGCCAGCAGCTTAGCGGCAGGGACAAGCTACGAGCAGTACTTC. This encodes CASSLAAGTSYEQYF.